This paragraph covers one T cell receptor beta chain sequence. V was pared by 5 bases and J by 3 bases, with 5 bases between. Looked up from germline, CDR1 is LNHNV and CDR2 is YYDKDF (reference sequence). There are 12 residues in the CDR3. This PCR relied on a set of 60 Vbeta primers and 13 Jbeta primers. Some clones are missing from TCRdb's copy, which holds only in-frame ones; the method was immunoSEQ multiplex PCR. This table has about 170,000 clones, about 85% appearing once. The data stem from a study of cytomegalovirus exposure and HLA in healthy donors. Donors counted as nominally healthy when sampled, yet unrecorded immune exposures were likely.

The chain carries TRBV15 and TRBJ1-5, with D hard to call. The source is a boy between 2 and 10 years old in good health and CMV-seronegative. Sequencing input: PBMCs. CDR3 nucleotide sequence: TGTGCCACCAGCGACTACAATCAGCCCCAGCATTTT. This codes for CATSDYNQPQHF. The full variable domain, with the rest looked up from reference TRBV15 and TRBJ1-5, is DAMVIQNPRYQVTQFGKPVTLSCSQTLNHNVMYWYQQKSSQAPKLLFHYYDKDFNNEADTPDNFQSRRPNTSFCFLDIRSPGLGDTAMYLCATSDYNQPQHFGDGTRLSIL.